This T cell receptor (beta chain) appears in the sequencing data of a study of CD8 T cells in ankylosing spondylitis. Study findings and constraints: The study identified a TCR beta motif of several highly homologous variants that appeared characteristic of ankylosing spondylitis blood. Relatively scarce in peripheral blood, disease-linked clones were CD8+. Clones tied to disease were said to be significantly enriched in matched ankylosing spondylitis synovial fluid.

This clonotype occurred many times. The antigen is unknown. This CDR3 spans 15 amino acids. The V and J ends lost 4 bases and 4 bases, in that order; junction bases with no gene match: 9. Germline loops: CDR1 SGHTA, CDR2 FQGNSA. Quantitative 5'-RACE was performed with molecular barcodes, and it yielded the TCR beta libraries. TCRdb called the 5' RACE reads again in MiXCR, with one record for every CDR3 protein. The sample consists of 84,000 or so distinct CDR3 sequences, around 30% of them appearing once. This TCR was sampled from a male donor with ankylosing spondylitis or in good health (not recorded which). The V call is TRBV7-2, the J call TRBJ2-7, with TRBD2 matching over 8 bases. Material for sequencing was blood, either unsorted or a sorted T cell fraction (not recorded which). The CDR3 region is CASSYFVVAGYEQYF. In DNA form, the CDR3 reads TGTGCCAGCAGCTACTTCGTGGTAGCGGGATACGAGCAGTACTTC.